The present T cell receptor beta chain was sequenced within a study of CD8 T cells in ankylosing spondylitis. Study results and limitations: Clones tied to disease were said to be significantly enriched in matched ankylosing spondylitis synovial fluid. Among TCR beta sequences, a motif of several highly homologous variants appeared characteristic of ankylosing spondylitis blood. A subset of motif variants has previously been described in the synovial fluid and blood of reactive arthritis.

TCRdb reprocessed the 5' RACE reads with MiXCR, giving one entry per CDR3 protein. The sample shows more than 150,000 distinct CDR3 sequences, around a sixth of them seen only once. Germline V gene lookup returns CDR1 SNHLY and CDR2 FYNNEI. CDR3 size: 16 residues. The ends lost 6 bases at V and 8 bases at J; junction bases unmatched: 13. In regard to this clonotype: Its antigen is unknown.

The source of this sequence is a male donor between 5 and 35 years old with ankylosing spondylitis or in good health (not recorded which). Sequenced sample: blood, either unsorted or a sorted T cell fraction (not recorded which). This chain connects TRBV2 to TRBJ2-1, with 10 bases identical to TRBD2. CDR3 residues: CASSPFGASGSDEQFF. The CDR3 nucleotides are TGTGCCAGCAGCCCTTTCGGGGCTAGCGGGAGCGATGAGCAGTTCTTC.